The present entry profiles one TCR beta chain with its context. The antigen remains undetermined. PCR primers comprised 60 Vbeta and 13 Jbeta primers. TCRdb's table, derived via immunoSEQ multiplex PCR, lists solely in-frame clones and lacks some. The sample has some 150,000 clones, about 80% seen once. This CDR3 comprises 15 residues. V was shortened by 2 bases and J by 4 bases, with 14 bases between the two germline ends. In germline, CDR1 is SGHTA, CDR2 FQGNSA. The sample originates from a study of cytomegalovirus exposure and HLA in healthy donors. The study's findings and limits: Earlier results showed most TCR beta V segments being productive about 87% or about 30% of the time. When analyzed later, a missense DCLRE1C variant was found to be linked to TCR beta V- and J-gene trimming.

This chain links TRBV7-2 with TRBJ1-2; D possibly corresponds to TRBD1 (6 bases). The sequenced sample was PBMCs. The clonotype originates from a woman aged 45-60 years in good health and CMV-seronegative. As DNA, the CDR3 is TGTGCCAGCAGCTTACTACAGGGCCCCGCCTATGGCTACACCTTC. Residues: CASSLLQGPAYGYTF.